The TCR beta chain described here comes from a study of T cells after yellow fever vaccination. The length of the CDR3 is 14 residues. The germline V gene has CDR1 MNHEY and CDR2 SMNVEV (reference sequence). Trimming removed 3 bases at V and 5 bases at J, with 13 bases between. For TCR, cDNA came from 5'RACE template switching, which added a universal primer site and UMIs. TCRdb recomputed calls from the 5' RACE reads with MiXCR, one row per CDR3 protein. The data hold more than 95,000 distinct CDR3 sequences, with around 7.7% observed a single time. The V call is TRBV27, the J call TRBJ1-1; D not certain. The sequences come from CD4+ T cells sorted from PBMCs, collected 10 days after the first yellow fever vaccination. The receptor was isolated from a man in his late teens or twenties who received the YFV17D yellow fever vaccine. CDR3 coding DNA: TGTGCCAGCAGTTTTGCGGATTCCGGGACTGAAGCTTTCTTT. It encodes CASSFADSGTEAFF.